The 18 T cell receptor beta chains below all came from one sample that was sequenced in a study of T cell repertoires in cytomegalovirus infection. TCRdb processed the reads anew with MiXCR; each CDR3 protein has one entry. Altogether around 450,000 distinct CDR3 sequences are present, around 32% being singletons, with the ten largest covering approximately 13%. The sequenced sample consisted of PBMCs. The receptor set was obtained from a human donor in good health (CMV status not recorded). Some clones in this sample may be carry-over from other donors' samples.

In its sample, this clonotype was seen many times. V usage is TRBV12-3 or TRBV12-4 and J usage is TRBJ2-5; weak D call: TRBD2 (6 bases). The CDR3 length is 14 residues. Trimming took 7 bases from V and 7 from J, leaving 19 bases between them. The chain's CDR3 is CASTPGRMEGTQYF. In DNA, the CDR3 is TGTGCCAGCACCCCGGGACGGATGGAGGGGACCCAGTACTTC.

This clonotype was seen at least ten times. J is TRBJ1-5 and V is TRBV7-2, with TRBD1 matching over 12 bases. Germline-derived CDR1 and CDR2 are SGHTA and FQGNSA. V was clipped by 2 bases and J by 6 bases; unmatched bases: 14. CDR3 length: 19 amino acids. The CDR3 region is CASSLMVGWGQGAAQPQHF. The CDR3 DNA is TGTGCCAGCAGCTTAATGGTCGGGTGGGGACAGGGGGCGGCTCAGCCCCAGCATTTT.

Remarks on this clonotype: Compared with germline, one end of the junction differs, possibly owing to a read error. CDR3 protein: CSSSLKGGVTQYF. The CDR3 DNA reads TGTTCCAGCAGCCTCAAAGGGGGTGTTACGCAGTATTTT. The chain employs TRBV11-1 and TRBJ2-3; the D gene is possibly TRBD1 (6 bases). Germline V CDR1 and CDR2: SGHAT, FQDESV (reference sequence). The CDR3 sequence is 13 residues long.

The genes are TRBV5-1 and TRBJ1-3, with D tentatively TRBD1 (5 bases). CDR3 length: 16 residues. V was shortened by 2 bases and J by 0 bases, with 12 bases between the two germline ends. Germline assignment: CDR1 SGHRS and CDR2 YFSETQ. CDR3 DNA: TGCGCCAGCAGCTTCCAAGGGGTGTTCTCTGGAAACACCATATATTTT. The encoded protein is CASSFQGVFSGNTIYF.

About this clonotype itself: One junction end disagrees with the germline gene, perhaps due to a read error. This chain uses TRBV4-1 with TRBJ1-3; D is perhaps TRBD1 (5 bases). From germline, CDR1 is MGHRA and CDR2 YSYEKL. The CDR3 consists of 18 residues. CDR3 residues: CASSQWGREALSGNTIYF. The CDR3 bases are TGTGCCAGCAGCCAATGGGGGAGGGAGGCACTCTCTGGAAACACCATATATTTT.

This clonotype has more than one count but fewer than ten. The chain links TRBV14 to TRBJ2-3; TRBD2 is a possible D gene (6 bases). This CDR3 comprises 17 residues. The germline gives CDR1 SGHDN, CDR2 FVKESK. V lost 0 bases and J lost 2, with 15 bases in between. The chain's CDR3 is CASSQDYWRGPTDTQYF. The CDR3 region has the DNA TGTGCCAGCAGCCAAGATTACTGGCGGGGTCCCACAGATACGCAGTATTTT.

The V call is TRBV5-4, the J call TRBJ2-7; TRBD2 is a possible D gene (6 bases). V lost 4 bases and J 2 bases, leaving 19 bases between the germline ends. Germline CDR1 and CDR2: SGHNT and YYREEE (reference sequence). CDR3 length equals 16 residues. In DNA, the CDR3 is TGTGCCAGCAGCGCATCCTCTAGCGCCAGGCCCTACGAGCAGTACTTC. Translating gives CASSASSSARPYEQYF.

The table lists this clonotype with a few counts. The chain employs TRBV7-9 and TRBJ2-2, with D perhaps being TRBD1 or TRBD2 (6 bases each). V was clipped by 5 bases and J by 0 bases, with 28 bases between them. The CDR3 is 21 residues long. Looked up from germline, CDR1 is SEHNR and CDR2 is FQNEAQ (reference sequence). The CDR3 region has the DNA TGTGCCAGCAGCCCCTGGGGGGCCTCGGGTAGCGGCTCCTCGAACACCGGGGAGCTGTTTTTT. Translating gives CASSPWGASGSGSSNTGELFF.

Details on this clonotype: A much larger clone differs from this one at a single base, so this may be a read error. The rearrangement joins TRBV7-2 to TRBJ2-7; D is ambiguous. The V gene's germline CDR1 is SGHTA and CDR2 FQGNSA. The CDR3 loop spans 11 amino acids. In nucleotides, the CDR3 is TGTGCCAGCAGCTTAGTGCACGATCAGTACTTC. It specifies CASSLVHDQYF. Looking up the rest from reference TRBV7-2 and TRBJ2-7 gives the full variable domain: GAGVSQSPSNKVTEKGKDVELRCDPISGHTALYWYRQSLGQGLEFLIYFQGNSAPDKSGLPSDRFSAERTGGSVSTLTIQRTQQEDSAVYLCASSLVHDQYFGPGTRLTVT.

This clonotype has at least ten counts. The V and J genes are TRBV12-3 or TRBV12-4 and TRBJ1-4; no clear D gene. Trimming removed 6 bases at V and 8 bases at J, with 13 bases between. The CDR3 covers 13 residues. CDR3 coding DNA: TGTGCCAGCAGCCCAATTGGACGGGAAAAACTGTTTTTT. Protein: CASSPIGREKLFF.

This clonotype has a handful of counts. The chain couples TRBV9 to TRBJ2-1; the match to TRBD2 covers 7 bases. The J segment lost 5 bases and the V segment lost 4 bases, leaving 9 bases of the junction unmatched. From germline, CDR1 is SGDLS and CDR2 YYNGEE. The CDR3 length is 15 residues. As DNA, the CDR3 is TGTGCCAGCAGCCCTCGGGGACTACCCCACAATGAGCAGTTCTTC. Its translation is CASSPRGLPHNEQFF.

This clonotype was recorded at least ten times. The DNA of the CDR3 is TGTGCCAGCAGAAAGGACAGGGGGGGAGGCTACACCTTC. Its translation: CASRKDRGGGYTF. The rearrangement links TRBV7-9 to TRBJ1-2; TRBD1 aligns across 10 bases. From germline, CDR1 is SEHNR and CDR2 FQNEAQ (reference sequence). Trimming took 6 bases from V and 8 from J; bases not matched to a gene: 6. The CDR3 loop spans 13 amino acids.

In this sample, this clonotype turned up many times. The chain employs TRBV7-2 and TRBJ2-3, with 9 positions matching TRBD2. J gave up 10 bases and V 3 bases, and 11 bases lay outside the gene matches. Per the germline V gene, CDR1 is SGHTA and CDR2 is FQGNSA. This CDR3 contains 15 residues. The CDR3 DNA is TGTGCCAGCAGCTTTGAGGTTAGCGGGAGTCGAGCGCAGTATTTT. Protein product: CASSFEVSGSRAQYF.

This clonotype was seen at least ten times. The J gene is TRBJ1-5, the V gene TRBV12-3 or TRBV12-4; no clear D gene. The CDR3 spans 13 residues. V lost 5 bases and J 0 bases, leaving 5 bases between the germline ends. The CDR3 loop reads CASSPNSNQPQHF. The CDR3 bases are TGTGCCAGCAGTCCTAATAGCAATCAGCCCCAGCATTTT.

This chain connects TRBV10-3 to TRBJ2-5; 10 bases are a match to TRBD2. Germline lookup yields CDR1 ENHRY and CDR2 SYGVKD. J gave up 2 bases and V 4 bases, and 4 bases lay outside the gene matches. CDR3 length equals 15 residues. The CDR3 nucleotides read TGTGCCATCAGTGGTCTAGCGGGGGAGCAAGAGACCCAGTACTTC. This encodes CAISGLAGEQETQYF.

The chain has TRBV20-1 and TRBJ1-2; D remains unclear. The CDR3 has 14 amino acids. Germline assignment: CDR1 DFQATT and CDR2 SNEGSKA (reference sequence). V lost 3 bases and J 0 bases, leaving 11 bases between the germline ends. This chain's CDR3 is CSASRESANYGYTF. CDR3 nucleotide sequence: TGCAGTGCTAGTAGGGAATCAGCTAACTATGGCTACACCTTC.

This chain joins TRBV2 and TRBJ1-6; tentative D call: TRBD1 (5 bases). CDR1 and CDR2 from the germline V gene are SNHLY and FYNNEI. Trimming removed 6 bases at V and 4 bases at J, with 22 bases between. The CDR3 covers 18 residues. CDR3 residues: CASRPPDTTGPYNSPLHF. The CDR3 DNA sequence: TGTGCCAGCAGACCACCGGACACGACGGGGCCATATAATTCACCCCTCCACTTT. Using reference TRBV2 and TRBJ1-6 for the parts outside the CDR3, the full variable domain is EPEVTQTPSHQVTQMGQEVILRCVPISNHLYFYWYRQILGQKVEFLVSFYNNEISEKSEIFDDQFSVERPDGSNFTLKIRSTKLEDSAMYFCASRPPDTTGPYNSPLHFGNGTRLTVT.

The genes are TRBV7-2 and TRBJ2-2; 7 bases are a match to TRBD1. The CDR3 runs 17 residues. V gave up 3 bases and J gave up 1 base; unmatched junction bases: 8. CDR1 SGHTA and CDR2 FQGNSA come from the germline V gene. As DNA, the CDR3 is TGTGCCAGCAGCTTTCGATGGACAGGCGAGAACACCGGGGAGCTGTTTTTT. Translation gives CASSFRWTGENTGELFF.